This T cell receptor (beta chain) appears in the sequencing data of a study of CD8+ T cells in alopecia areata. Regarding this clone: What it recognizes is unknown.

Study findings and constraints: Shared TCR sequences were less clear between patients than in mice, possibly partly from HLA diversity.

J lost 2 bases, V lost 9 bases, and 7 bases had no gene match. This CDR3 comprises 13 residues. Germline CDR1 is SGHRS and CDR2 is YFSETQ. TCR sequencing used cDNA made by reverse transcription of extracted RNA. Assay used: immunoSEQ multiplex PCR; TCRdb lists only in-frame clones, some missing. This sample carries 120,000 to 150,000 clones, about 87% of them seen once, and the ten largest clones take more than 13%. V is TRBV5-1 and J is TRBJ2-5; TRBD1 aligns across 7 bases. This specimen consisted of CD8+ T cells sorted from blood, obtained at week 0. The TCR was taken from a human donor with alopecia areata. The CDR3 loop is CATPQDRQETQYF. CDR3 in DNA: TGCGCCACTCCGCAGGACAGGCAAGAGACCCAGTACTTC.